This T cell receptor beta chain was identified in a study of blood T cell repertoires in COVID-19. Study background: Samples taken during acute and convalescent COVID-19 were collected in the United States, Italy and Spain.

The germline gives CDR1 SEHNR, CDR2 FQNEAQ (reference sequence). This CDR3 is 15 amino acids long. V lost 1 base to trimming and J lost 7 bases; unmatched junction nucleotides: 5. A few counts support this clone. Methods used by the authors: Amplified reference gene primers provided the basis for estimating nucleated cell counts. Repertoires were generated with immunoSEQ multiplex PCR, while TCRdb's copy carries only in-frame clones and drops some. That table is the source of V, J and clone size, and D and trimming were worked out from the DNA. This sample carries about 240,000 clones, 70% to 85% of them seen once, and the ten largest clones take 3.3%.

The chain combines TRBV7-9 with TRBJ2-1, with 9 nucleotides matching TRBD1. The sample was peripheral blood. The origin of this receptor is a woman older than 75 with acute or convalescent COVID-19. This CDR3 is CASSLGDRAVNEQFF. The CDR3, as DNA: TGTGCCAGCAGCTTAGGGGACAGGGCTGTGAATGAGCAGTTCTTC. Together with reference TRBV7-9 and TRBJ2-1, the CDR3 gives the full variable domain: DTGVSQNPRHKITKRGQNVTFRCDPISEHNRLYWYRQTLGQGPEFLTYFQNEAQLEKSRLLSDRFSAERPKGSFSTLEIQRTEQGDSAMYLCASSLGDRAVNEQFFGPGTRLTVL.